These 20 T cell receptor beta chains share one sample of origin, sequenced in a study of PD-1 blockade in classical Hodgkin lymphoma. Only in-frame clones appear in the TCRdb table, and some are missing; sequencing was by immunoSEQ multiplex PCR. The data show tens of thousands of clones, 72% seen once. Documented time point: cycle 4 day 1 (C4D1), after 6 weeks of nivolumab. Each of the patients experienced relapse following autologous stem cell transplantation, and their brentuximab vedotin exposure differed. Isolation of CD4+ T cells from thawed PBMCs was performed by magnetic negative selection. The source material was CD4+ T cells from blood, sampled before the fourth cycle of nivolumab. These receptors were collected from a human donor with classical Hodgkin lymphoma.

The rearrangement joins TRBV5-8 to TRBJ2-7, with 8 bases identical to TRBD1. The junction had 9 bases not matched to a gene; V was cut back by 0 bases and J by 7 bases. CDR1 is SGHTS and CDR2 is YDEGEE in the germline V gene. The CDR3 spans 15 residues. This CDR3 is CASSLAGTGLREQYF. The CDR3 nucleotides are TGTGCCAGCAGCTTGGCCGGGACAGGTCTTAGGGAGCAGTACTTC.

DNA for the CDR3: TGTGCCAGCAGAACCGGGTCGAAACTGTTTTTT. It is translated as CASRTGSKLFF. This chain connects TRBV28 to TRBJ1-4; D uncertain. Germline V lookup: CDR1 MDHEN, CDR2 SYDVKM. The CDR3 has 11 amino acids. V was cut by 6 bases and J by 11 bases, with 10 bases left in between.

This clone was detected a few times. The J gene is TRBJ2-7, the V gene TRBV7-8; possibly TRBD1 or TRBD2 for D (5 bases each). Trimming pared 5 bases from V and 6 bases from J, leaving 14 bases between. The germline CDR1 and CDR2 sequences are SGHVS and FQNEAQ. This CDR3 has 13 residues. CDR3 residues: CASSTRRELEQYF. The CDR3, as DNA: TGTGCCAGCAGCACCCGCAGGGAGCTCGAGCAGTACTTC.

The chain links TRBV18 to TRBJ2-7, with D possibly TRBD1 on 6 matching bases. CDR1 is KGHSH and CDR2 is LQKENI in the germline V gene. This CDR3 spans 15 amino acids. Trimming pared 3 bases from V and 3 bases from J, leaving 15 bases between. The CDR3: CASSPFGTPDYEQYF. CDR3 bases: TGTGCCAGCTCACCTTTCGGGACACCTGACTACGAGCAGTACTTC. Full variable domain (remainder filled in from reference TRBV18 and TRBJ2-7): NAGVMQNPRHLVRRRGQEARLRCSPMKGHSHVYWYRQLPEEGLKFMVYLQKENIIDESGMPKERFSAEFPKEGPSILRIQQVVRGDSAAYFCASSPFGTPDYEQYFGPGTRLTVT.

Details on this clone: Other DNA sequences of this sample code for an identical CDR3. The chain joins TRBV4-1 to TRBJ2-6; D is perhaps TRBD1 (6 bases). This CDR3 has 17 amino acids. V was shortened by 6 bases and J by 2 bases, with 17 bases between the two germline ends. CDR1 and CDR2 (germline): MGHRA, YSYEKL. The CDR3 loop is CASSRLQGNPGANVLTF. For the CDR3, the DNA is TGCGCCAGCAGTCGATTACAGGGTAATCCTGGGGCCAACGTCCTGACTTTC.

V usage is TRBV28 and J usage is TRBJ2-1, with D possibly TRBD2 on 6 matching bases. There are 16 residues in the CDR3. Germline V gene sequence: CDR1 MDHEN, CDR2 SYDVKM. V was clipped by 6 bases and J by 7 bases, with 22 bases between them. Here the CDR3 reads CASSPLRWGGTNEQFF. For the CDR3, the DNA is TGTGCCAGCAGCCCTCTTCGGTGGGGCGGGACGAATGAGCAGTTCTTC. The entire variable domain, with the rest obtained from reference TRBV28 and TRBJ2-1, is as follows: DVKVTQSSRYLVKRTGEKVFLECVQDMDHENMFWYRQDPGLGLRLIYFSYDVKMKEKGDIPEGYSVSREKKERFSLILESASTNQTSMYLCASSPLRWGGTNEQFFGPGTRLTVL.

This clone was seen more than once but under ten times. The V call is TRBV7-9, the J call TRBJ1-5; 8 nucleotides line up with TRBD1. V shed 2 bases, J shed 7 bases, and the junction held 7 bases outside the gene matches. The CDR3 spans 15 residues. Looked up from germline, CDR1 is SEHNR and CDR2 is FQNEAQ (reference sequence). Here the CDR3 DNA reads TGTGCCAGCAGCTTATCGGGACAGGTCGGGCAGCCCCAGCATTTT. It encodes CASSLSGQVGQPQHF.

J is TRBJ2-7 and V is TRBV7-6, with D perhaps matching TRBD2 (5 bases). Germline V gene data show CDR1 as SGHVS and CDR2 as FNYEAQ. The CDR3 is 15 residues long. Trimming took 1 base from V and 2 from J, leaving 12 bases between them. In nucleotides, the CDR3 is TGTGCCAGCAGCTTAGGGGCCGGGGAGACCTACGAGCAGTACTTC. Its translation: CASSLGAGETYEQYF.

This sequence joins TRBV5-1 and TRBJ1-1, with TRBD1 identical over 10 bases. J lost 7 bases, V lost 1 base, and 4 bases had no gene match. CDR1 and CDR2 from the germline V gene are SGHRS and YFSETQ. This CDR3 is built from 14 residues. The CDR3 sequence: CASSLQTGGIEAFF. The CDR3 DNA reads TGCGCCAGCAGCTTGCAGACAGGGGGCATTGAAGCTTTCTTT.

V and J are TRBV2 and TRBJ2-5; D not resolved. The ends were cut back, 3 bases at V and 1 base at J, with 9 bases in the middle. CDR1 and CDR2 from the germline V gene are SNHLY and FYNNEI. CDR3 length: 14 amino acids. The CDR3 spells CASSEGRSQETQYF. Written as DNA, the CDR3 is TGTGCCAGCAGTGAGGGCAGGAGCCAAGAGACCCAGTACTTC.

The V and J genes are TRBV18 and TRBJ1-1; possibly TRBD1 for D (5 bases). CDR1 is KGHSH and CDR2 is LQKENI in the germline V gene. The CDR3 sequence is 14 residues long. With 3 bases removed from V and 2 bases from J, the gap between germline ends came to 10 bases. The CDR3, as DNA: TGTGCCAGCTCACCGAGGGGTAGAAACACTGAAGCTTTCTTT. It yields the protein CASSPRGRNTEAFF.

The chain couples TRBV7-9 to TRBJ2-2, with D tentatively TRBD1 or TRBD2 (5 bases each). V shed 5 bases and J shed 4 bases, with 17 bases lying between them. Germline CDR1 and CDR2: SEHNR and FQNEAQ (reference sequence). This CDR3 contains 16 residues. CDR3 DNA: TGTGCCAGCAGCCTAGAGGGGTTTATGGGCACCGGGGAGCTGTTTTTT. Amino acid sequence: CASSLEGFMGTGELFF.

The chain links TRBV29-1 to TRBJ1-4; 9 bases fit TRBD1. CDR3 length: 13 amino acids. Germline CDR1 SQVTM, CDR2 ANQGSEA. Trimming cost V 4 bases and J 5 bases; bases outside gene matches: 2. CDR3 amino acids: CSVGGTGNEKLFF. The CDR3 region has the DNA TGCAGCGTTGGAGGGACAGGGAATGAAAAACTGTTTTTT.

This chain links TRBV13 with TRBJ2-7, with 8 bases lining up with TRBD1. The CDR3 has 14 residues. Trimming cost V 5 bases and J 3 bases; bases outside gene matches: 6. The germline CDR1 and CDR2 sequences are PRHDT and FYEKMQ (reference sequence). In nucleotides, the CDR3 is TGTGCCAGCAGCGGAACAGACAGGGGCTACGAGCAGTACTTC. This translates into CASSGTDRGYEQYF. Drawing the rest from reference TRBV13 and TRBJ2-7, the complete variable domain is AAGVIQSPRHLIKEKRETATLKCYPIPRHDTVYWYQQGPGQDPQFLISFYEKMQSDKGSIPDRFSAQQFSDYHSELNMSSLELGDSALYFCASSGTDRGYEQYFGPGTRLTVT.

DNA of the CDR3: TGTGCCAGCAGTCTAAAAGGGACAGGGAACAATCAGCCCCAGCATTTT. It is translated as CASSLKGTGNNQPQHF. The chain is built from TRBV7-9 and TRBJ1-5, with 9 bases aligning to TRBD1. The CDR3 runs 16 residues. Trimming removed 6 bases from V and 3 bases from J; junction bases left unmatched: 9. Germline CDR1 and CDR2: SEHNR and FQNEAQ (reference sequence).

V usage is TRBV5-8 and J usage is TRBJ1-5; no definite D call. The CDR3 spans 15 residues. Trimming cost V 4 bases and J 7 bases, with 18 bases left between them. Germline V CDR1 and CDR2: SGHTS, YDEGEE. In DNA form, the CDR3 reads TGTGCCAGCAGCCCCGGTCCGAGACGTGGGCAGCCCCAGCATTTT. Encoded protein: CASSPGPRRGQPQHF.

The CDR3 sequence is CASTTWENNSPLHF. CDR3 DNA sequence: TGCGCCAGCACCACTTGGGAAAATAATTCACCCCTCCACTTT. The genes are TRBV4-1 and TRBJ1-6; D not certain. Per the germline V gene, CDR1 is MGHRA and CDR2 is YSYEKL. The CDR3 consists of 14 residues. Trimming removed 7 bases at V and 5 bases at J, with 12 bases between.

This chain links TRBV6-1 with TRBJ2-7; 9 nucleotides match TRBD1. Trimming at V came to 3 bases and at J to 0 bases, leaving 0 bases not matched to a gene. This CDR3 contains 14 residues. CDR1 and CDR2 from the germline V gene are MNHNS and SASEGT. CDR3 in amino acids: CASSETGGSYEQYF. DNA of the CDR3: TGTGCCAGCAGTGAGACAGGGGGCTCCTACGAGCAGTACTTC.

The V and J genes are TRBV5-4 and TRBJ2-6; D is perhaps TRBD1 or TRBD2 (5 bases each). Trimming cost V 1 base and J 4 bases, with 12 bases left between them. Germline lookup yields CDR1 SGHNT and CDR2 YYREEE (reference sequence). This CDR3 is 16 amino acids long. The CDR3 reads CASSLLGDPGANVLTF. DNA for the CDR3: TGTGCCAGCAGCTTGTTAGGGGACCCCGGGGCCAACGTCCTGACTTTC.

This sequence joins TRBV7-8 and TRBJ2-2, with D perhaps matching TRBD2 (7 bases). The CDR3 has 18 amino acids. Germline assignment: CDR1 SGHVS and CDR2 FQNEAQ. Trimming took 5 bases from V and 5 from J, leaving 24 bases between them. The CDR3 sequence is CASSRPGGGSGGTGELFF. The CDR3 DNA follows: TGTGCCAGCAGCCGTCCTGGCGGGGGCTCTGGGGGTACCGGGGAGCTGTTTTTT. The full variable domain, completed using reference TRBV7-8 and TRBJ2-2, is GAGVSQSPRYKVAKRGQDVALRCDPISGHVSLFWYQQALGQGPEFLTYFQNEAQLDKSGLPSDRFFAERPEGSVSTLKIQRTQQEDSAVYLCASSRPGGGSGGTGELFFGEGSRLTVL.